The text below deals with one TCR beta chain. The antigen is not known. This entry belongs to a study of graft-versus-host responses after intestinal transplantation. Study-wide background: All recipients were given anti-thymocyte globulin induction, and tacrolimus and steroids were then administered for three to four years.

The assay was immunoSEQ multiplex PCR, and TCRdb's table has in-frame clones only and misses some. In the table there are over 65,000 clones, 91% of which are singletons. The CDR3 length is 15 residues. The junction had 6 bases not matched to a gene; V was cut back by 5 bases and J by 1 base. CDR1 is LNHDA, CDR2 SQIVND, per germline (reference sequence). V is TRBV19 and J is TRBJ1-1; 8 nucleotides agree with TRBD1. The sample in question was unstimulated CD4+ T cells sorted from spleen or lymph node cells, obtained before intestinal transplant. This sequence was found in a human donor who received an intestinal transplant. The CDR3 coding sequence is TGTGCCAGTAGTGGACGCGGGACAGGGAACACTGAAGCTTTCTTT. It encodes CASSGRGTGNTEAFF.